These 7 T cell receptor beta chains originate from one sample sequenced in a study of T cell repertoires in cytomegalovirus infection. No antigen is known for these receptors. TCRdb re-analysed the reads in MiXCR, keeping a single row per CDR3 protein. The repertoire holds some 800,000 distinct CDR3 sequences, about 27% seen once, with under 15% in the top ten. Specimen: cultured CD8+ T cells from PBMCs, collected from culture after CMV antigen stimulation. The receptors derive from a human donor in good health (CMV status not recorded). Some clones in this sample may be carry-over from other donors' samples.

Ten or more counts support this clonotype. This chain joins TRBV7-9 and TRBJ1-1; a weak D match, TRBD1 (6 bases). V was cut by 1 base and J by 4 bases, with 10 bases left in between. Germline V lookup: CDR1 SEHNR, CDR2 FQNEAQ (reference sequence). The CDR3 sequence is 14 residues long. CDR3 amino acids: CASSLVQGRTEAFF. CDR3 bases: TGTGCCAGCAGCTTAGTGCAGGGGCGCACTGAAGCTTTCTTT.

CDR3 nucleotide sequence: TGTGCCAGCAGCCCCGGGGCAGTCATCGAGTTCTTC. It is translated as CASSPGAVIEFF. The V call is TRBV5-5, the J call TRBJ2-1, with D perhaps TRBD1 or TRBD2 (5 bases each). V was cut by 4 bases and J by 14 bases, with 16 bases left in between. Germline-derived CDR1 and CDR2 are SGHKS and YYEKEE (reference sequence). CDR3 size: 12 residues.

This clonotype was recorded a few times. The chain links TRBV7-2 to TRBJ2-1, with D perhaps given as TRBD1 or TRBD2 (5 bases each). CDR1 SGHTA and CDR2 FQGNSA come from the germline V gene. The V end lost 1 base, the J end lost 4 bases, and 11 bases lay between the germline ends. CDR3 length equals 15 residues. CDR3 amino acids: CASSLDAGGYNEQFF. CDR3 nucleotide sequence: TGTGCCAGCAGCTTAGATGCTGGGGGTTACAATGAGCAGTTCTTC.

The V call is TRBV10-3, the J call TRBJ1-4; 8 nucleotides match TRBD1. Trimming removed 6 bases from V and 8 bases from J; junction bases left unmatched: 8. The CDR3 spans 14 residues. Germline lookup yields CDR1 ENHRY and CDR2 SYGVKD. The CDR3 DNA follows: TGTGCCATCAGCGCCGACAGGGGAGGCGAAAAACTGTTTTTT. Amino acid sequence: CAISADRGGEKLFF.

This chain connects TRBV7-9 to TRBJ1-1; perhaps TRBD1 as D (6 bases). V was shortened by 5 bases and J by 1 base, with 20 bases between the two germline ends. This CDR3 is built from 17 residues. CDR1 SEHNR and CDR2 FQNEAQ come from the germline V gene (reference sequence). CDR3 in DNA: TGTGCCAGCAGCGAGGGGAGCCGGACAGCTAAGAACACTGAAGCTTTCTTT. This sequence encodes CASSEGSRTAKNTEAFF.

This clonotype was counted between two and nine times. V is TRBV6-1 and J is TRBJ2-1; no clear D gene. Trimming cost V 2 bases and J 0 bases, with 11 bases left between them. CDR3 length: 16 residues. From germline, CDR1 is MNHNS and CDR2 SASEGT. CDR3 coding DNA: TGTGCCAGCAGTGAACTCGGGTTAGTCTCCTACAATGAGCAGTTCTTC. Protein product: CASSELGLVSYNEQFF.

The genes are TRBV27 and TRBJ2-1; maybe TRBD2 (6 bases). In germline, CDR1 is MNHEY, CDR2 SMNVEV (reference sequence). This CDR3 has 14 residues. Trimming removed 7 bases from V and 8 bases from J, with 18 bases in between. The CDR3 sequence is CASTVRGEAHEQFF. CDR3 in DNA: TGTGCCAGCACCGTACGCGGGGAGGCCCATGAGCAGTTCTTC.